The rows below give T cell receptor beta chains drawn from one sample of a study of T cell repertoires in cytomegalovirus infection. Each CDR3 protein is one row after TCRdb ran MiXCR on the reads. The profile shows approximately 910,000 distinct CDR3 sequences, around 29% of them singletons. What these receptors recognize is not known. This specimen was cultured CD8+ T cells from PBMCs, taken from culture after CMV antigen stimulation. The source is a human donor in good health (CMV status not recorded). Some clones in this sample may be carry-over from other donors' samples. The CDR3 runs from the conserved cysteine through the conserved F or W. Fields, in order: V gene, D gene, J gene, clone size, CDR3 protein, CDR3 DNA. A D gene is named only where the DNA matches it firmly. Clone size, where shown, is once, few, many, or a class for clones that have expanded.

>TRBV7-4|NA|TRBJ1-2|NA
CASSLPRRANYGYTF
TGTGCCAGCAGCTTACCTCGACGCGCTAACTATGGCTACACCTTC
>TRBV28|NA|TRBJ1-2|NA
CASSLDRRSYTF
TGTGCCAGCAGTTTAGACCGAAGGAGCTACACCTTC
>TRBV7-6|TRBD1|TRBJ1-4|once
CASSFGQGIAADEKLFF
TGTGCCAGCAGCTTCGGACAGGGAATCGCGGCTGATGAAAAACTGTTTTTT
>TRBV7-8|NA|TRBJ2-7|NA
CASSPGVQMREQYF
TGTGCCAGCAGCCCGGGTGTCCAAATGCGCGAGCAGTACTTC
>TRBV4-1|TRBD2|TRBJ2-3|NA
CASSRPPGTSEDTQYF
TGCGCCAGCAGCCGACCACCCGGGACTAGCGAAGATACGCAGTATTTT
>TRBV7-9|TRBD1|TRBJ2-5|NA
CASSRDRLQETQYF
TGTGCCAGCAGCCGGGACAGACTTCAAGAGACCCAGTACTTC
>TRBV7-8|NA|TRBJ1-4|many
CASSLAGAGDDEKLFF
TGTGCCAGCAGCTTAGCTGGGGCGGGGGATGATGAAAAACTGTTTTTT
>TRBV15|NA|TRBJ1-1|NA
CATSRDAGLNTEAFF
TGTGCCACCAGCAGAGACGCGGGCCTGAACACTGAAGCTTTCTTT
>TRBV7-2|NA|TRBJ1-1|few
CASSLATALNTEAFF
TGTGCCAGCAGCTTAGCGACAGCGTTGAACACTGAAGCTTTCTTT
>TRBV5-6|NA|TRBJ2-2|NA
CASSFPRGTMTGELFF
TGTGCCAGCAGCTTCCCAAGAGGGACGATGACCGGGGAGCTGTTTTTT
>TRBV3-1|NA|TRBJ2-1|many
CASSQGGTSYNEQFF
TGTGCCAGCAGCCAAGGAGGCACCTCCTACAATGAGCAGTTCTTC
>TRBV7-8|NA|TRBJ2-1|many
CASSPTVSYNEQFF
TGTGCCAGCAGTCCGACGGTCTCCTACAATGAGCAGTTCTTC
>TRBV6-5|NA|TRBJ1-2|NA
CASSYSTKGGADYGYTF
TGTGCCAGCAGTTACTCGACCAAAGGAGGGGCAGACTATGGCTACACCTTC
>TRBV4-1|NA|TRBJ1-5|few
CASSQVSERGNGVSNQPQHF
TGCGCCAGCAGCCAAGTGTCCGAAAGGGGGAACGGCGTAAGTAATCAGCCCCAGCATTTT
>TRBV11-2|TRBD2|TRBJ2-5|few
CASSLMPSGELQETQYF
TGTGCCAGCAGCTTAATGCCTAGCGGGGAACTCCAAGAGACCCAGTACTTC
>TRBV2|NA|TRBJ2-5|NA
CASSEGHRETQYF
TGTGCCAGCAGTGAAGGGCACCGAGAGACCCAGTACTTC